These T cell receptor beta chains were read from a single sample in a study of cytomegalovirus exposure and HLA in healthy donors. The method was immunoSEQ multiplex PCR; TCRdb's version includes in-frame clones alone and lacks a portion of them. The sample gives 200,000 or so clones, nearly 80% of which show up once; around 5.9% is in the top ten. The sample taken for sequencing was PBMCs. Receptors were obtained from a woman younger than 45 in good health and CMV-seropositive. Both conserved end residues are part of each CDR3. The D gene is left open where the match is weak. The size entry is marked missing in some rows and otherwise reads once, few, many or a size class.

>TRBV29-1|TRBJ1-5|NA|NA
CSVATGSNQPQHF
TGCAGCGTGGCTACAGGGTCTAATCAGCCCCAGCATTTT
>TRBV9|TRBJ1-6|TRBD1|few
CASSAGGTGDSPLHF
TGTGCCAGCAGCGCCGGAGGGACAGGGGATTCACCCCTCCACTTT
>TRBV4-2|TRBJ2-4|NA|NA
CASSQDLRGGGGNIQYF
TGTGCCAGCAGCCAAGATCTGAGGGGGGGCGGTGGAAACATTCAGTACTTC
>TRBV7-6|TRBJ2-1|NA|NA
CASSPTSWGRTDNEQFF
TGTGCCAGCAGCCCGACGTCCTGGGGGAGGACCGACAATGAGCAGTTCTTC
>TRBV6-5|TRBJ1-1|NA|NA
CASINTVEAFF
TGTGCCAGCATTAATACGGTTGAAGCTTTCTTT
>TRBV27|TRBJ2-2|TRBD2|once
CASSSTSGRAGTGELFF
TGTGCCAGCAGTTCCACTAGCGGGAGGGCCGGCACCGGGGAGCTGTTTTTT
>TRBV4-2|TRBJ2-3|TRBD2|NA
CASSQVPLTSGGPDTQYF
TGTGCCAGCAGCCAAGTCCCCCTGACTAGCGGGGGGCCTGATACGCAGTATTTT
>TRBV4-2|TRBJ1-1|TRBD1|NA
CASSQVPQGPEAFF
TGTGCCAGCAGCCAGGTTCCACAGGGGCCTGAAGCTTTCTTT
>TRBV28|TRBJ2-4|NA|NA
CASSVTLFTGNIQYF
TGTGCCAGCAGTGTCACACTTTTCACCGGGAACATTCAGTACTTC
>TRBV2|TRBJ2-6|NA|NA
CASSDAAGANVLTF
TGTGCCAGCAGTGACGCGGCTGGGGCCAACGTCCTGACTTTC
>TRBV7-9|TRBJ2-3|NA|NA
CASSLGGRSTDTQYF
TGTGCCAGCAGCTTAGGGGGGAGGAGCACAGATACGCAGTATTTT
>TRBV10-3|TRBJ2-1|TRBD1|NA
CAISDLGQGYNEQFF
TGTGCCATCTCCGATTTGGGACAGGGATACAATGAGCAGTTCTTC